This paragraph covers one TCR beta chain sequence. The sample belongs to a study of siplizumab effects on memory and regulatory T cells. Germline CDR1 SGHVS, CDR2 FQNEAQ. V was cut by 2 bases and J by 5 bases, with 13 bases left in between. The CDR3 runs to 15 residues. The protocol was immunoSEQ multiplex PCR, while the TCRdb copy is restricted to in-frame clones and leaves out a portion. The table includes tens of thousands of clones, more than 70% detected once. Sequenced unstimulated subsets in a few donor pairs: CD4+ naive, CD4+ memory, CD8+ naive, CD8+ effector memory, CD8+ TEMRA. What was sequenced was naive CD4+ T cells sorted from blood. The rearrangement links TRBV7-8 to TRBJ2-1; D may be TRBD1 (5 bases). The clonotype originates from a human donor in good health. CDR3 in DNA: TGTGCCAGCAGCTTACAGGGTAAGCCGGACAATGAGCAGTTCTTC. It codes for CASSLQGKPDNEQFF.